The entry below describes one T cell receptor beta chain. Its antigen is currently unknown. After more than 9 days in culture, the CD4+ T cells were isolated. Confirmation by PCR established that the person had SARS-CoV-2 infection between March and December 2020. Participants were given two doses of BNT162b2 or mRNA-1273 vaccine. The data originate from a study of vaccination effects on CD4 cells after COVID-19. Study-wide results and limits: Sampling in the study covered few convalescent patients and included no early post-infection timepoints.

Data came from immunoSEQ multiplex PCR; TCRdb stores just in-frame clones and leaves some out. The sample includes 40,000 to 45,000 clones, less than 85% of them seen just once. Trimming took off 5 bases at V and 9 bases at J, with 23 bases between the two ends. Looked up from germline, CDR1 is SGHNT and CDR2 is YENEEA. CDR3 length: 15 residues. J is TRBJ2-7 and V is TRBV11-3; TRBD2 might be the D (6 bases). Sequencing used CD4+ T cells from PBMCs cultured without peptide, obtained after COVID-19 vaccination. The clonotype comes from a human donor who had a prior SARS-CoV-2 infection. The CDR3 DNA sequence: TGTGCCAGCAGCCCATCCGTCGGGTTAACGCGGGGGCAGTACTTC. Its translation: CASSPSVGLTRGQYF.